Below, 29 T cell receptor beta chains from the same sample are listed, as sequenced in a study of shared clonotypes between healthy human individuals. Measured with immunoSEQ multiplex PCR; TCRdb has only the in-frame clones, and not every one. The sample has about a million clones, more than 60% seen once; the top ten hold about 1.5%. Sequenced material: memory CD4+ T cells sorted from blood. This sample's subset: CD45RA-negative fraction. These receptors all come from a young man in good health.

The chain carries TRBV6-1 and TRBJ2-7; TRBD1 or TRBD2 may be the D gene (5 bases each). Germline V gene data show CDR1 as MNHNS and CDR2 as SASEGT. Trimming took off 2 bases at V and 0 bases at J, with 11 bases between the two ends. The CDR3 has 15 residues. The DNA for the CDR3 is TGTGCCAGCAGTGAACTTTGGGACCGCTCCTACGAGCAGTACTTC. The encoded protein is CASSELWDRSYEQYF.

This clone was observed once. The J gene is TRBJ2-5, the V gene TRBV30; possible D gene TRBD1, 6 bases. CDR3 length: 15 residues. Trimming shortened V by 2 bases and J by 1 base, and 14 bases separated the two germline ends. Germline values: CDR1 GTSNPN, CDR2 SVGIG (reference sequence). CDR3 protein: CAWSFTGSFQETQYF. The CDR3 DNA is TGTGCCTGGAGTTTCACAGGGTCCTTCCAAGAGACCCAGTACTTC.

For this clone: A much larger clone differs by one base, so this may be a read error. Other nucleotide sequences from this sample produce the same CDR3. The CDR3 reads CAWSRQGNTEAFF. The DNA for the CDR3 is TGTGCCTGGAGTAGACAGGGAAACACTGAAGCTTTCTTT. The chain links TRBV30 to TRBJ1-1; 7 bases map to TRBD1. The junction had 2 bases not matched to a gene; V was cut back by 2 bases and J by 2 bases. Germline V gene data show CDR1 as GTSNPN and CDR2 as SVGIG (reference sequence). This CDR3 has 13 amino acids.

The chain employs TRBV6-1 and TRBJ2-7; D gene unclear. With 7 bases removed from V and 0 bases from J, the gap between germline ends came to 13 bases. Per the germline V gene, CDR1 is MNHNS and CDR2 is SASEGT. The CDR3 length is 14 residues. The CDR3 loop reads CASTTQPSSYEQYF. The CDR3 nucleotides read TGTGCCAGCACAACACAACCTTCCTCCTACGAGCAGTACTTC.

The gene calls are TRBV30 and TRBJ1-2; unclear D gene. Germline CDR1 reads GTSNPN; CDR2 reads SVGIG (reference sequence). The CDR3 has 15 residues. V lost 2 bases, J lost 8 bases, and 21 bases lay in between. CDR3 in amino acids: CAWSRATGFLRGYTF. Here the CDR3 DNA reads TGTGCCTGGAGTAGGGCTACGGGTTTCCTCCGGGGCTACACCTTC.

V gene TRBV19 combines with J gene TRBJ2-1; TRBD2 might be the D (5 bases). V dropped 6 bases and J dropped 8 bases, with 20 bases sitting between them. This CDR3 is 15 amino acids long. From germline, CDR1 is LNHDA and CDR2 SQIVND (reference sequence). The CDR3 reads CASSPGLSDTDEQFF. In DNA, the CDR3 is TGTGCCAGTAGCCCTGGACTTAGCGATACGGATGAGCAGTTCTTC.

V gene TRBV5-5 combines with J gene TRBJ2-7; the D gene is possibly TRBD2 (6 bases). The V gene's germline CDR1 is SGHKS and CDR2 YYEKEE (reference sequence). Trimming shortened V by 2 bases and J by 6 bases, and 12 bases separated the two germline ends. The length of the CDR3 is 13 residues. CDR3 DNA sequence: TGTGCCAGCAGCTTTGGCGGGGCTCCCGAGCAGTACTTC. It encodes CASSFGGAPEQYF.

This chain links TRBV7-9 with TRBJ1-6; D uncertain. V shed 3 bases and J shed 9 bases, with 9 bases lying between them. Per germline, CDR1 SEHNR and CDR2 FQNEAQ (reference sequence). This CDR3 is 13 amino acids long. The CDR3 sequence: CASSLKASSPLHF. The CDR3 DNA is TGTGCCAGCAGCTTGAAGGCTTCTTCACCCCTCCACTTT. The full variable domain, its missing parts supplied by reference TRBV7-9 and TRBJ1-6, is DTGVSQNPRHKITKRGQNVTFRCDPISEHNRLYWYRQTLGQGPEFLTYFQNEAQLEKSRLLSDRFSAERPKGSFSTLEIQRTEQGDSAMYLCASSLKASSPLHFGNGTRLTVT.

A few counts support this clone. The chain recombines TRBV7-6 with TRBJ2-3; D may correspond to TRBD1 or TRBD2 (5 bases each). This CDR3 spans 15 amino acids. The ends were cut back, 4 bases at V and 8 bases at J, with 19 bases in the middle. The V gene's germline CDR1 is SGHVS and CDR2 FNYEAQ. CDR3 region: CASSSVGDPLSTQYF. CDR3 nucleotide sequence: TGTGCCAGCAGCTCTGTGGGGGACCCTCTTAGTACGCAGTATTTT. The whole variable domain, filled in from reference TRBV7-6 and TRBJ2-3, reads GAGVSQSPRYKVTKRGQDVALRCDPISGHVSLYWYRQALGQGPEFLTYFNYEAQQDKSGLPNDRFSAERPEGSISTLTIQRTEQRDSAMYRCASSSVGDPLSTQYFGPGTRLTVL.

This clone appeared once. V usage is TRBV27 and J usage is TRBJ2-7; D possibly uses TRBD1 or TRBD2 (5 bases each). CDR1 MNHEY and CDR2 SMNVEV come from the germline V gene (reference sequence). The CDR3 extends over 16 amino acids. V was cut by 4 bases and J by 3 bases, with 19 bases left in between. CDR3 residues: CASSSRDLRDVYEQYF. The CDR3 bases are TGTGCCAGCAGTTCCCGGGACCTTAGGGACGTCTACGAGCAGTACTTC.

The chain links TRBV5-4 to TRBJ2-2, with a tentative D call TRBD2 (5 bases). The CDR3 is 16 amino acids. The germline gives CDR1 SGHNT, CDR2 YYREEE (reference sequence). V was trimmed by 3 bases and J by 2 bases, leaving 14 bases between them. CDR3 in DNA: TGTGCCAGCAGCTCCCCGGACTCTAAAAACACCGGGGAGCTGTTTTTT. The encoded protein is CASSSPDSKNTGELFF.

The chain joins TRBV7-3 to TRBJ2-2, with D uncertain. The CDR3 has 15 amino acids. V lost 0 bases and J 3 bases, leaving 8 bases between the germline ends. CDR1 is SGHTA, CDR2 FQGTGA, per germline. The CDR3 nucleotides are TGTGCCAGCAGCTTAACGGGAACGGACACCGGGGAGCTGTTTTTT. Protein sequence: CASSLTGTDTGELFF.

The chain employs TRBV5-1 and TRBJ1-2; the D is unclear. Trimming removed 2 bases at V and 0 bases at J, with 11 bases between. Germline CDR1 and CDR2: SGHRS and YFSETQ. The CDR3 has 15 residues. The CDR3 sequence is CASSFHGNTNYGYTF. In nucleotides, the CDR3 is TGCGCCAGCAGCTTTCACGGAAATACTAACTATGGCTACACCTTC.

This clone was observed a few times. V is TRBV11-1 and J is TRBJ1-6; 9 nucleotides agree with TRBD1. V dropped 5 bases and J dropped 5; count of bases not matched to a gene: 4. The germline gives CDR1 SGHAT, CDR2 FQDESV (reference sequence). This CDR3 has 15 residues. CDR3 in amino acids: CASSADRGNNSPLHF. The DNA for the CDR3 is TGTGCCAGCAGCGCGGACAGGGGTAATAATTCACCCCTCCACTTT.

The V gene is TRBV30, the J gene TRBJ1-4; D gene ambiguous. Looked up from germline, CDR1 is GTSNPN and CDR2 is SVGIG (reference sequence). The CDR3 extends over 13 amino acids. Trimming took off 0 bases at V and 7 bases at J, with 9 bases between the two ends. CDR3 DNA: TGTGCCTGGAGTGTAGATAGTCTTGAAAAACTGTTTTTT. It translates to CAWSVDSLEKLFF. The full variable domain, its missing parts supplied by reference TRBV30 and TRBJ1-4, is SQTIHQWPATLVQPVGSPLSLECTVEGTSNPNLYWYRQAAGRGLQLLFYSVGIGQISSEVPQNLSASRPQDRQFILSSKKLLLSDSGFYLCAWSVDSLEKLFFGSGTQLSVL.

The CDR3 loop reads CASRRDRALSGGNQPQHF. In nucleotides, the CDR3 is TGTGCCAGCAGACGGGACAGGGCCCTTTCGGGGGGCAATCAGCCCCAGCATTTT. The rearrangement uses TRBV28 and TRBJ1-5; 9 bases align to TRBD1. V lost 6 bases, J lost 2 bases, and 14 bases stayed unmatched. Looked up from germline, CDR1 is MDHEN and CDR2 is SYDVKM. The CDR3 covers 18 residues. The whole variable domain, filled in from reference TRBV28 and TRBJ1-5, reads DVKVTQSSRYLVKRTGEKVFLECVQDMDHENMFWYRQDPGLGLRLIYFSYDVKMKEKGDIPEGYSVSREKKERFSLILESASTNQTSMYLCASRRDRALSGGNQPQHFGDGTRLSIL.

The chain is built from TRBV5-1 and TRBJ2-7, with TRBD2 identical over 14 bases. The trim removed 2 bases at V and 3 bases at J, leaving 10 bases unmatched. CDR1 SGHRS and CDR2 YFSETQ come from the germline V gene. The CDR3 is 18 amino acids. The CDR3 is CASSFGLAGGVSIYEQYF. The CDR3 region has the DNA TGCGCCAGCAGCTTCGGACTAGCGGGAGGAGTGTCGATCTACGAGCAGTACTTC.

The chain is built from TRBV25-1 and TRBJ1-2; D is perhaps TRBD1 (6 bases). Trimming pared 2 bases from V and 4 bases from J, leaving 11 bases between. The CDR3 contains 14 residues. CDR1 is MGHDK and CDR2 is SYGVNS in the germline V gene. The CDR3 protein is CASSEARGSYGYTF. The CDR3 DNA follows: TGTGCCAGCAGTGAAGCGAGGGGGAGCTATGGCTACACCTTC.

The chain joins TRBV7-9 to TRBJ1-2, with TRBD1 matching over 10 bases. The CDR3 spans 12 residues. Germline loops: CDR1 SEHNR, CDR2 FQNEAQ (reference sequence). J lost 8 bases, V lost 7 bases, and 4 bases had no gene match. In nucleotides, the CDR3 is TGTGCCAGCACTGACAGGGGGCAGGGCTACACCTTC. Translated: CASTDRGQGYTF.

V gene TRBV5-3 combines with J gene TRBJ2-1; 7 bases are shared with TRBD1. TRBV5-3 is placed among ORFs of uncertain function. The CDR3 contains 14 residues. Trimming cost V 4 bases and J 4 bases; bases outside gene matches: 5. CDR3 coding DNA: TGTGCCAGAAGCGCAGAGACAGGGTACAATGAGCAGTTCTTC. It is translated as CARSAETGYNEQFF.

The chain employs TRBV19 and TRBJ1-5; D unresolved. Germline V gene sequence: CDR1 LNHDA, CDR2 SQIVND (reference sequence). CDR3 size: 14 residues. Between the trimmed V and J ends, which lost 5 bases and 6 bases, there was a span of 14 bases. The CDR3 DNA reads TGTGCCAGTAGTCCCTACAACTACAGTCAGCCCCAGCATTTT. This gives the protein CASSPYNYSQPQHF.

The V and J genes are TRBV28 and TRBJ2-7; D possibly uses TRBD1 or TRBD2 (5 bases each). CDR3 length equals 15 residues. V shed 5 bases and J shed 0 bases, with 14 bases lying between them. The germline gives CDR1 MDHEN, CDR2 SYDVKM. The CDR3: CASSPGPSYSYEQYF. The CDR3 coding sequence is TGTGCCAGCAGTCCGGGACCGTCTTACTCCTACGAGCAGTACTTC. Looking up the rest from reference TRBV28 and TRBJ2-7 gives the full variable domain: DVKVTQSSRYLVKRTGEKVFLECVQDMDHENMFWYRQDPGLGLRLIYFSYDVKMKEKGDIPEGYSVSREKKERFSLILESASTNQTSMYLCASSPGPSYSYEQYFGPGTRLTVT.

CDR3 loop: CASSREPTTVNSPLHF. The CDR3, as DNA: TGTGCCAGCAGCCGCGAACCAACTACTGTAAATTCACCCCTCCACTTT. This chain connects TRBV7-9 to TRBJ1-6; the D is unclear. With 5 bases removed from V and 7 bases from J, the gap between germline ends came to 18 bases. The CDR3 totals 16 residues. The germline V gene encodes CDR1 SEHNR and CDR2 FQNEAQ (reference sequence).

This clone was seen a handful of times. The CDR3 DNA sequence: TGTGCCTGGAGTCAGGGAGGGGGCCCCGGGGGTGGGCAGTTCTTC. It is translated as CAWSQGGGPGGGQFF. V is TRBV30 and J is TRBJ2-1, with D perhaps given as TRBD1 or TRBD2 (7 bases each). Per germline, CDR1 GTSNPN and CDR2 SVGIG (reference sequence). The CDR3 has 15 residues. V lost 2 bases to trimming and J lost 12 bases, with 23 bases between them.

This chain joins TRBV5-5 and TRBJ1-2; D might be TRBD1 (5 bases). V was cut by 2 bases and J by 9 bases, with 11 bases left in between. Germline CDR1 is SGHKS and CDR2 is YYEKEE (reference sequence). This CDR3 is built from 12 residues. The CDR3 DNA is TGTGCCAGCAGCTTATCTGGGACTAGCTACACCTTC. Residues: CASSLSGTSYTF.

The rearrangement links TRBV30 to TRBJ2-3; perhaps TRBD2 as D (6 bases). The germline V gene encodes CDR1 GTSNPN and CDR2 SVGIG (reference sequence). Trimming took off 3 bases at V and 3 bases at J, with 13 bases between the two ends. This CDR3 region has 14 residues. CDR3 sequence reads: CAWRLALMTDTQYF. The CDR3 bases are TGTGCCTGGAGACTAGCCCTTATGACAGATACGCAGTATTTT.

The chain has TRBV11-3 and TRBJ2-1, with 10 bases that match TRBD2. Losses at the gene ends were 5 bases for V and 6 bases for J; bases not matched to a gene: 10. The CDR3 extends over 16 amino acids. CDR1 and CDR2 (germline): SGHNT, YENEEA. CDR3 DNA: TGTGCCAGCAGCCTCCGAAGCGGGAGGGGCCTCAATGAGCAGTTCTTC. This translates into CASSLRSGRGLNEQFF.

At least ten counts were recorded for this clone. The chain carries TRBV7-2 and TRBJ1-5; D is ambiguous. Germline loops: CDR1 SGHTA, CDR2 FQGNSA. V was pared by 4 bases and J by 3 bases, with 13 bases between. The CDR3 contains 15 residues. In DNA, the CDR3 is TGTGCCAGCAGCTGGCGACATGGGTACAATCAGCCCCAGCATTTT. Its protein product is CASSWRHGYNQPQHF.

The chain is built from TRBV5-1 and TRBJ2-2; D perhaps matches TRBD1 (6 bases). V lost 5 bases to trimming and J lost 4 bases, with 12 bases between them. The CDR3 loop spans 14 amino acids. The V gene's germline CDR1 is SGHRS and CDR2 YFSETQ. CDR3 sequence reads: CASSFGQFTGELFF. In DNA form, the CDR3 reads TGCGCCAGCAGTTTCGGACAGTTCACCGGGGAGCTGTTTTTT.